One and the same sample provided the 28 T cell receptor beta chains below, sequenced in a study of blood T cell dynamics during melanoma immunotherapy. Time point: week 3, after first cycle of checkpoint inhibitor. TCRdb's table, derived via immunoSEQ multiplex PCR, lists solely in-frame clones and lacks some. The top ten clones hold roughly 0.92% of a sample with approximately 16,000 clones, approximately 90% of them seen once. The input for sequencing was blood, taken from a patient treated with checkpoint blockade. The receptors here all came from a human donor with melanoma.

V and J are TRBV4-2 and TRBJ1-1; 9 nucleotides align to TRBD1. The CDR3 totals 14 residues. The V gene's germline CDR1 is LGHNA and CDR2 YNFKEQ. J gave up 1 base and V 4 bases, and 1 base lay outside the gene matches. The CDR3 DNA reads TGTGCCAGCAGCCCGGACAGGGGGAACACTGAAGCTTTCTTT. It translates to CASSPDRGNTEAFF.

The rearrangement joins TRBV5-8 to TRBJ2-3; the D is unclear. Germline V gene data show CDR1 as SGHTS and CDR2 as YDEGEE. This CDR3 has 15 amino acids. V dropped 0 bases and J dropped 2 bases, with 10 bases sitting between them. DNA for the CDR3: TGTGCCAGCAGCTTGGGGTCTTTCCCCACAGATACGCAGTATTTT. Residues: CASSLGSFPTDTQYF.

V is TRBV11-3 and J is TRBJ2-2; D possibly uses TRBD1 or TRBD2 (7 bases each). Germline V gene sequence: CDR1 SGHNT, CDR2 YENEEA. This CDR3 contains 14 residues. The V end was cut by 5 bases, the J end by 4 bases, with 11 bases between. The DNA of the CDR3 is TGTGCCAGCAGCCCAGGGGGGGTCACCGGGGAGCTGTTTTTT. Its translation: CASSPGGVTGELFF.

The chain has TRBV7-9 and TRBJ2-1; D not certain. V lost 1 base and J 5 bases, leaving 3 bases between the germline ends. From germline, CDR1 is SEHNR and CDR2 FQNEAQ (reference sequence). There are 12 residues in the CDR3. The CDR3 spells CASSLGDNEQFF. The CDR3 nucleotides are TGTGCCAGCAGCTTAGGGGACAATGAGCAGTTCTTC.

This sequence joins TRBV7-2 and TRBJ2-4, with D perhaps matching TRBD1 (5 bases). CDR1 and CDR2 from the germline V gene are SGHTA and FQGNSA. V lost 1 base to trimming and J lost 0 bases, with 13 bases between them. There are 17 residues in the CDR3. The CDR3 nucleotides read TGTGCCAGCAGCTTAGTAGAAGGGGCTCTAGCCAAAAACATTCAGTACTTC. Protein: CASSLVEGALAKNIQYF.

The sample holds one count of this clone. This sequence joins TRBV11-2 and TRBJ2-1; D tentatively reads TRBD1 or TRBD2 (6 bases each). Germline loops: CDR1 SGHAT, CDR2 FQNNGV. This CDR3 is built from 15 residues. V dropped 5 bases and J dropped 2 bases, with 13 bases sitting between them. CDR3 sequence (DNA): TGTGCCAGCAGCCCACAGGGACTTACCTACAATGAGCAGTTCTTC. Protein sequence: CASSPQGLTYNEQFF. The full variable domain, its missing parts supplied by reference TRBV11-2 and TRBJ2-1, is EAGVAQSPRYKIIEKRQSVAFWCNPISGHATLYWYQQILGQGPKLLIQFQNNGVVDDSQLPKDRFSAERLKGVDSTLKIQPAKLEDSAVYLCASSPQGLTYNEQFFGPGTRLTVL.

This chain uses TRBV30 with TRBJ1-3; 8 bases map to TRBD1. V was pared by 0 bases and J by 2 bases, with 6 bases of the junction left unmatched. CDR3 length: 16 residues. In germline, CDR1 is GTSNPN, CDR2 SVGIG (reference sequence). CDR3: CAWSVLRQGTGNTIYF. The CDR3 nucleotides are TGTGCCTGGAGTGTACTTCGACAGGGGACTGGAAACACCATATATTTT.

CDR3 amino acids: CAWAGQGAQPQHF. The CDR3 DNA reads as TGTGCCTGGGCCGGACAGGGTGCTCAGCCCCAGCATTTT. The chain recombines TRBV30 with TRBJ1-5; 8 bases agree with TRBD1. This CDR3 has 13 residues. Germline values: CDR1 GTSNPN, CDR2 SVGIG (reference sequence). J gave up 6 bases and V 5 bases, and 6 bases lay outside the gene matches.

The gene calls are TRBV28 and TRBJ2-5; D uncertain. Trimming removed 7 bases from V and 5 bases from J, with 14 bases in between. Germline V CDR1 and CDR2: MDHEN, SYDVKM. This CDR3 region has 13 residues. CDR3 DNA: TGTGCCAGCACCCGGGTCGGGTGGGAGACCCAGTACTTC. This sequence encodes CASTRVGWETQYF.

J is TRBJ2-7 and V is TRBV15; 12 bases map to TRBD2. The V segment lost 9 bases and the J segment 7 bases; nucleotides outside the gene matches: 13. The CDR3 contains 15 residues. Germline V gene data show CDR1 as LNHNV and CDR2 as YYDKDF (reference sequence). The CDR3: CATSQTSGRWGEQYF. CDR3 nucleotide sequence: TGTGCCACAAGCCAGACTAGCGGGAGATGGGGAGAGCAGTACTTC. Looking up the rest from reference TRBV15 and TRBJ2-7 gives the full variable domain: DAMVIQNPRYQVTQFGKPVTLSCSQTLNHNVMYWYQQKSSQAPKLLFHYYDKDFNNEADTPDNFQSRRPNTSFCFLDIRSPGLGDTAMYLCATSQTSGRWGEQYFGPGTRLTVT.

V is TRBV19 and J is TRBJ1-4; D ambiguous. From germline, CDR1 is LNHDA and CDR2 SQIVND (reference sequence). CDR3 length: 16 residues. Trimming removed 5 bases at V and 0 bases at J, with 13 bases between. CDR3 in amino acids: CASSGPHYSTNEKLFF. For the CDR3, the DNA is TGTGCCAGTAGTGGTCCACATTATTCAACTAATGAAAAACTGTTTTTT.

The V gene is TRBV7-8, the J gene TRBJ2-7, with TRBD2 identical over 7 bases. The CDR3 runs to 17 residues. Unmatched junction bases numbered 16, after V lost 1 base and J lost 7 bases. Germline V gene data show CDR1 as SGHVS and CDR2 as FQNEAQ. In nucleotides, the CDR3 is TGTGCCAGCAGCTTAGGGGCGACTAGCTCCCTTGCGGGGGAGCAGTACTTC. It codes for CASSLGATSSLAGEQYF.

The chain carries TRBV2 and TRBJ1-5; 9 bases fit TRBD1. Germline V lookup: CDR1 SNHLY, CDR2 FYNNEI. V was pared by 6 bases and J by 3 bases, with 6 bases of the junction left unmatched. The CDR3 has 15 amino acids. The CDR3 loop is CASSRGQGYNQPQHF. CDR3 nucleotide sequence: TGTGCCAGCAGCCGGGGACAGGGCTACAATCAGCCCCAGCATTTT.

V is TRBV4-2 and J is TRBJ1-2, with D hard to call. The CDR3 totals 15 residues. Per germline, CDR1 LGHNA and CDR2 YNFKEQ. V was pared by 0 bases and J by 8 bases, with 16 bases between. Written as DNA, the CDR3 is TGTGCCAGCAGCCAAGAGCCCCGGCCGGCTCGGGGCTACACCTTC. It specifies CASSQEPRPARGYTF.

Only a few counts were recorded for this clone. The chain carries TRBV5-5 and TRBJ1-1; D unresolved. This CDR3 has 15 residues. V was shortened by 0 bases and J by 4 bases, with 13 bases between the two germline ends. Looked up from germline, CDR1 is SGHKS and CDR2 is YYEKEE (reference sequence). The CDR3 reads CASSLAGVWGTEAFF. The CDR3 DNA sequence: TGTGCCAGCAGCTTGGCCGGAGTATGGGGCACTGAAGCTTTCTTT.

As DNA, the CDR3 is TGCGCCAGCAGCTTGGCCGGGACAGGGAATGGCTACACCTTC. Translation: CASSLAGTGNGYTF. V and J are TRBV5-1 and TRBJ1-2; TRBD1 matches at 9 bases. J was trimmed by 6 bases and V by 0 bases; bases with no gene match: 3. Germline CDR1 reads SGHRS; CDR2 reads YFSETQ. CDR3 length: 14 residues.

The J gene is TRBJ2-1, the V gene TRBV4-1, with no clear D. The CDR3 runs to 15 residues. Germline-derived CDR1 and CDR2 are MGHRA and YSYEKL. V lost 0 bases to trimming and J lost 4 bases, with 10 bases between them. CDR3 region: CASSQDGFGYNEQFF. DNA for the CDR3: TGCGCCAGCAGCCAAGATGGATTTGGTTACAATGAGCAGTTCTTC.

V gene TRBV15 combines with J gene TRBJ2-7; D ambiguous. Germline V CDR1 and CDR2: LNHNV, YYDKDF (reference sequence). This CDR3 spans 13 amino acids. Trimming took 0 bases from V and 6 from J, leaving 9 bases between them. The CDR3: CATSRDIGPEQYF. The CDR3 bases are TGTGCCACCAGCAGAGATATAGGGCCCGAGCAGTACTTC.

The chain has TRBV6-1 and TRBJ1-1; weak D call: TRBD1 (5 bases). Germline CDR1 reads MNHNS; CDR2 reads SASEGT. This CDR3 is 14 amino acids long. Trimming took 2 bases from V and 4 from J, leaving 11 bases between them. Here the CDR3 reads CASSERSGPTEAFF. The CDR3, as DNA: TGTGCCAGCAGTGAAAGATCGGGGCCCACTGAAGCTTTCTTT.

The chain employs TRBV18 and TRBJ2-3, with 8 bases lining up with TRBD2. Germline lookup yields CDR1 KGHSH and CDR2 LQKENI. Unmatched junction bases numbered 5, after V lost 5 bases and J lost 1 base. The CDR3 extends over 15 amino acids. The DNA for the CDR3 is TGTGCCAGCTCAGCGAATAGCGGGGGCACAGATACGCAGTATTTT. Translation gives CASSANSGGTDTQYF.

The rearrangement uses TRBV19 and TRBJ1-5; a possible D gene is TRBD1 (5 bases). The CDR3 sequence is 14 residues long. In germline, CDR1 is LNHDA, CDR2 SQIVND (reference sequence). The V and J ends lost 6 bases and 7 bases respectively, with 16 bases between them. Here the CDR3 reads CASRGPRGNQPQHF. The CDR3, as DNA: TGTGCCAGTAGGGGACCTCGGGGGAACCAGCCCCAGCATTTT.

This clone appeared once. The V and J genes are TRBV7-9 and TRBJ2-7; 9 nucleotides align to TRBD2. The ends lost 5 bases at V and 7 bases at J; junction bases unmatched: 12. The CDR3 is made up of 15 amino acids. From germline, CDR1 is SEHNR and CDR2 FQNEAQ (reference sequence). The CDR3 protein is CASSLTAGTSREQYF. CDR3 coding DNA: TGTGCCAGCAGCCTTACTGCCGGGACTAGCAGGGAGCAGTACTTC.

This clone was detected once. The chain links TRBV6-1 to TRBJ1-5; a possible D gene is TRBD1 (5 bases). The V end lost 3 bases, the J end lost 7 bases, and 10 bases lay between the germline ends. The CDR3 runs 13 residues. Germline lookup yields CDR1 MNHNS and CDR2 SASEGT. CDR3 coding DNA: TGTGCCAGCAGTGACAGGGTTGACCAGCCCCAGCATTTT. This translates into CASSDRVDQPQHF.

The CDR3 sequence: CASSKDTRSEAFF. Written as DNA, the CDR3 is TGTGCCAGCAGCAAAGACACCCGGTCTGAAGCTTTCTTT. The V gene is TRBV9, the J gene TRBJ1-1; the D is unclear. The CDR3 consists of 13 residues. Germline assignment: CDR1 SGDLS and CDR2 YYNGEE. V was cut by 4 bases and J by 6 bases, with 13 bases left in between.

Here the CDR3 DNA reads TGCGCCAGCAGATTCGAAATGAACACTGAAGCTTTCTTT. As protein: CASRFEMNTEAFF. The chain employs TRBV5-1 and TRBJ1-1, with unresolved D. The CDR3 spans 13 residues. Germline V gives CDR1 SGHRS, CDR2 YFSETQ. Trimming stripped 5 bases from V and 0 bases from J, with 8 bases between.

CDR3 DNA sequence: TGCGCCAGCAGCTTGACGGTGGGAAACACCGGGGAGCTGTTTTTT. It encodes CASSLTVGNTGELFF. The gene calls are TRBV5-1 and TRBJ2-2; D is uncertain. From germline, CDR1 is SGHRS and CDR2 YFSETQ. Trimming pared 1 base from V and 2 bases from J, leaving 9 bases between. This CDR3 comprises 15 residues.

The gene calls are TRBV7-2 and TRBJ2-7; D remains ambiguous. There are 15 residues in the CDR3. CDR1 is SGHTA and CDR2 is FQGNSA in the germline V gene. V was pared by 1 base and J by 3 bases, with 13 bases between. The CDR3 loop is CASSLGSETYYEQYF. Here the CDR3 DNA reads TGTGCCAGCAGCTTAGGGTCAGAGACCTACTACGAGCAGTACTTC.

This CDR3 is CASSVWATDPNYGYTF. CDR3 bases: TGTGCCAGCAGTGTATGGGCCACCGACCCCAACTATGGCTACACCTTC. The gene calls are TRBV6-1 and TRBJ1-2; no clear D. Trimming stripped 4 bases from V and 2 bases from J, with 17 bases between. Germline CDR1 is MNHNS and CDR2 is SASEGT. The length of the CDR3 is 16 residues.